The TCR beta chain described here comes from a study of early T cells in non-severe SARS-CoV-2 infection. Study details: Alpha and beta chains were unpaired, from unsorted whole-blood bulk RNA.

The CDR3 totals 13 residues. V lost 0 bases and J 5 bases, leaving 5 bases between the germline ends. The germline V gene has CDR1 MNHNY and CDR2 SVGAGI (reference sequence). Each single cDNA molecule received a unique molecular identifier. One entry per CDR3 protein, called by TCRdb with MiXCR from the 5' RACE reads. This table has under 75,000 distinct CDR3 sequences, about 13% appearing once. This clonotype was detected a few times. The clonotype was recovered from an adult who was a healthcare worker with PCR-confirmed SARS-CoV-2 infection or an uninfected control (not recorded which). What was sequenced was whole blood. The chain employs TRBV6-6 and TRBJ1-5; D call uncertain. The CDR3 spells CASSYSRDQPQHF. CDR3 coding DNA: TGTGCCAGCAGTTACTCGAGAGATCAGCCCCAGCATTTT.